This T cell receptor beta chain appears in the sequencing data of a study of T cells after posttransplantation cyclophosphamide. TCRdb keeps only in-frame clones here, not all; method: immunoSEQ multiplex PCR. The sample holds approximately 56,000 clones, around 94% seen once. Per the germline V gene, CDR1 is PRHDT and CDR2 is FYEKMQ (reference sequence). The CDR3 is 15 residues long. Trimming stripped 5 bases from V and 4 bases from J, with 15 bases between. Sequencing was done on a sample of PBMCs. The clonotype was recovered from a woman aged 25 to 45 in good health and a related stem cell transplant donor. The rearrangement links TRBV13 to TRBJ2-1; possibly TRBD1 for D (7 bases). CDR3 in amino acids: CASSRRQGGYNEQFF. CDR3 coding DNA: TGTGCCAGCAGCCGCCGGCAGGGGGGATACAATGAGCAGTTCTTC.